This T cell receptor (beta chain) originates from a study of cytomegalovirus exposure and HLA in healthy donors (dated by TCRdb to 2016 to 2017). About the investigation overall: In an earlier analysis of 450 to 750 of the donors, less than 350 Gb of sequence data and 90 million to 120 million unique TCR beta sequences from approximately 180 million T cells were reported. The study combined high-throughput TCR immunosequencing, statistical association of individual TCRs with disease status, and machine learning to predict cytomegalovirus infection status. The study profiled the T cell repertoires of 500 to 800 subjects by immunosequencing and related them to cytomegalovirus serostatus. The genetic ancestry cluster associated with self-reported Caucasian donors included 81% of the approximately 430 genotyped donors. An early release that covered 500 to 800 HLA-typed donors contained approximately 300 gigabases of sequencing data and roughly 84 million unique TCR sequences. Across some 400 genotyped donors of the cohort, an average of approximately 200,000 unique TCR beta nucleotide sequences per donor were sequenced, and approximately 17% of those sequences were non-productive. The later analysis used no new phenotypic data to find candidate immune exposures, relying instead on TCR beta sequences and their occurrence across donors. A separate validation cohort of over a hundred different subjects was used in addition to the roughly 620-subject first cohort. The number of donors typed differed by locus, with roughly 620-630 for A, B, C, DRB1 and DQB1, more than 500 for DQA1, 600 to 610 for DPA1, and approximately 470 for DPB1. All discovery cohort repertoires had been generated using a single sequencing platform. Several DR-DQ haplotypes were handled as single units for association and clustering because linkage in the cohort was strong. Both class I and class II loci were covered by HLA typing, at four-digit resolution. A later analysis re-examined previously published TCR beta repertoires from just over 650 donors and added high-resolution HLA genotyping to investigate patterns of TCR occurrence. The aim of the study was to test whether cataloging public T cell receptors could identify signatures of past pathogen exposure. In a later genetic analysis, genome-wide SNP genotypes for about 65% of the 666 donors were used, and that subset was treated as a discovery cohort. Donor age, sex, ethnicity and CMV serostatus were collected together with the repertoire data. An earlier analysis of around 540 of the donors applied high-throughput TCR beta sequencing to assess whether each TCR beta V gene segment acted as functional or pseudogenic. Overall results and qualifications from the work: The only immune exposure information available for the cohort was CMV serostatus. Because HLA typing was missing for some donors at each locus, association tests included only the typed subset. In a later analysis, TCR association rates were found to vary across HLA loci, with the most associated TCRs seen for DRB1 alleles and the fewest for HLA-C alleles. A later analysis found that most CMV-associated TCR beta chains appeared HLA-restricted, with HLA associations seemingly driven largely by CMV exposure. Because the 87-base-pair reads could not distinguish some IMGT-functional V segments, including TRBV6-2 and TRBV6-3, those segments were excluded. A few of the identified cytomegalovirus-associated TCR beta chains were confirmed in vitro to be specific for cytomegalovirus antigens. A further reported finding was that TCR beta sequences accurately predicted the HLA-A and HLA-B alleles for most subjects in the first cohort. In a later genetic analysis, a missense DCLRE1C variant was associated with V-gene and J-gene trimming of TCR beta chains, and the association was replicated in an independent cohort. A cluster of highly shared sequence variants was judged likely to represent a technical artifact of the sequencing pipeline. A total of fewer than 200 TCR beta chains were listed by the study as associated with cytomegalovirus. In a later analysis, HLA-associated TCR beta chains showed more clonal expansion and lower generation probabilities than non-associated chains that were equally common. Assigning TCR associations to individual alleles was difficult when HLA alleles, especially DR and DQ, strongly co-occurred. While some public TCRs were present in many individuals, most TCR sequences turned up only very rarely across donors. It was suggested by the authors that the approach could potentially be generalized to other disease states and immunological phenotypes. Because counts were too low, under 20 rarely observed V segments, including chromosome 9 orphons, were left out of the earlier analysis of 587 of the donors. In an earlier analysis of fewer than 750 of the donors, most TCR beta V segments were observed in productive rearrangements about 90% or about 30% of the time, broadly matching IMGT annotations. In a later analysis, 15,000 to 20,000 TCR beta sequences were associated with specific HLA alleles at a false discovery rate of 0.05. In a later analysis, several top co-occurrence clusters were reported to appear linked to parvovirus B19, influenza, CMV and Epstein-Barr virus. In a later genetic analysis, fewer N-insertions in productive TCRs were reported among donors in an Asian-associated ancestry cluster than the approximately 710-donor mean. Cytomegalovirus status was reported to be diagnosed by the classifier with high specificity and sensitivity in both the original and validation cohorts. Linkage disequilibrium might explain the correlated functional status among segregating V segments, but an unknown experimental factor could not be excluded. This cohort had only TCR beta chains sequenced, and the lack of alpha or paired-chain data limited which features could be detected. The presence/absence analyses assumed that sequencing depth was roughly uniform across donors, and that assumption may not be true.

The CDR3 goes from the cysteine to the phenylalanine over 15 residues. Only the CDR3 DNA is retained, 45 bases long and in frame from the first base. CDR1 and CDR2 were assigned from the germline V gene as SGHVS and FNYEAQ. Trimming takes 5 bases from V and 0 bases from J, and the germline ends sit 11 bases apart. In total, around 600 healthy bone marrow donors made up the cohort. At the time of sampling, all cohort members were nominally healthy, though unrecorded immune exposures were likely present. The donor tested CMV seropositive and was one of the 289 seropositive cohort members. Every donor gave a peripheral blood sample, and the peripheral blood mononuclear cells from that sample were used for TCR beta sequencing. The Qiagen DNeasy Blood Extraction Kit was used to extract genomic DNA from the blood cell samples. This clone was counted a few times. Its binding antigen is unknown. Nothing much larger sits one base from this clone, and base qualities are not available.

Library preparation employed the immunoSEQ multiplex PCR assay. For the multiplex PCR, a mixture combining 60 forward primers for TCR Vbeta segments and 13 reverse primers for TCR Jbeta segments was used. Amplification of the CDR3 region of rearranged TCR beta genes was performed with a multiplex PCR assay on genomic DNA. The amplified TCR beta libraries were sequenced on the Illumina HiSeq System as 87-base-pair reads. Per the source publication's procedure: A later analysis counted around 72 million unique TCR beta chains across the 650 to 800 repertoires, and roughly 9.9 million of these chains were shared by at least two donors. To remove PCR and sequencing errors, raw reads were error-corrected and collapsed into unique sequences using a nearest-neighbor algorithm that merged closely related sequences. Alignment of CDR3 sequences to IMGT reference sequences was used to assign V, D and J gene segments. For a sequence to be retained, a match of at least six nucleotides was required to both a V gene segment and a J gene segment. Rearrangements were classified as productive when the CDR3 lacked stop codons and remained in frame with V and J, and all other rearrangements were classified as non-productive. CDR3 was defined by IMGT convention, running from the second conserved V-encoded cysteine to the conserved J-encoded phenylalanine. The earlier analysis of 587 of the donors excluded any sequence lacking an unambiguous match to a single V gene segment. An earlier analysis of almost 600 of the donors classified V segments as functional when productive rearrangements were above 56.7% and as segregating when the standard deviation between donors was above 5%. A statistical classification framework was built to diagnose cytomegalovirus status from the catalog of TCR beta chain sequences. V and J gene assignment, in a later analysis, came from comparing TCR nucleotide sequences with IMGT/GENE-DB human TR gene sequences. Using the TCRdist pipeline, a later analysis assigned CDR3 sequences along with most-parsimonious VDJ recombination scenarios. In a later analysis, each TCR beta chain was defined by its CDR3 amino acid sequence together with its V-gene family, and reads lacking a unique V-gene family were excluded. In a later analysis, around 600 highly shared, low-generation-probability nucleotide sequences were removed to address suspected cross-contamination and a sequencing artifact. A later analysis calculated a clonal expansion index for each public chain from normalized within-repertoire ranks of inferred template counts. Generation probabilities in a later analysis came from a VDJ recombination model fitted to out-of-frame rearrangements, and those results were checked against IGoR. In a later analysis, TCR-TCR, TCR-HLA and TCR-CMV co-occurrence was scored with hypergeometric tests, and a repertoire-size bias correction was applied to TCR pairs. To estimate false discovery rates, a later analysis permuted the HLA or CMV assignments 20 times. In a later analysis, co-occurring TCRs were grouped with DBSCAN, and TCRdist sequence similarity was added when clustering was performed within HLA-allele-positive subsets. For co-occurrence clustering, repertoires with fewer than 30,000 or more than 120,000 public chains were excluded, along with four or five repertoires with anomalous nucleotide sharing. Drawn from immuneACCESS, this table holds only the in-frame rearrangements with V and J called that TCRdb kept. Clones are partly lost; checked studies trace under half to an unresolved V gene and leave the rest unexplained. The DNA was the basis for D and trimming; V, J and clone size are from that table. This sample comprises some 120,000 clones, around 77% of them detected only once. The top ten clones comprise about 6% of the sample.

The chain uses TRBV7-6 and TRBJ1-3, with no confident D gene call. Sequenced material: PBMCs. The TCR comes from a man younger than 30 in good health and CMV-seropositive. The sequence in DNA is TGTGCCAGCAGCCCCAAGCCGATCTCTGGAAACACCATATATTTT. Its translation is CASSPKPISGNTIYF.